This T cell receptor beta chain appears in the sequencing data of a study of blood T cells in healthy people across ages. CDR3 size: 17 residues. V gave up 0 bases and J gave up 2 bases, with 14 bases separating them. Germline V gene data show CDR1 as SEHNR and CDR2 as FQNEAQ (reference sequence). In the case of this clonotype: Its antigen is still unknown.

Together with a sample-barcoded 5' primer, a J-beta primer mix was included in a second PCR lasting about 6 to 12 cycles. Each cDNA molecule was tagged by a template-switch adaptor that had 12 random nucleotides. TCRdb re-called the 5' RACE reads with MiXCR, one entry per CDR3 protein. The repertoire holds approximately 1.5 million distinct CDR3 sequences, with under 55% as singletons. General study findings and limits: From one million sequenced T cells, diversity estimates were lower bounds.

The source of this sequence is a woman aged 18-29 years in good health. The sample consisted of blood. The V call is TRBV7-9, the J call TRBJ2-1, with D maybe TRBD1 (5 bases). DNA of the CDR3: TGTGCCAGCAGCTTAGCGGGGTTAGGGGCCGCCTACAATGAGCAGTTCTTC. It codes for CASSLAGLGAAYNEQFF.